These T cell receptor beta chains were read from a single sample in a study of T cell responses to AZD1222 COVID-19 vaccine. Profiled with immunoSEQ multiplex PCR; TCRdb holds only in-frame clones, not every one. The data show around 120,000 clones, with 85% to 90% seen just once and over 7.5% held by the top ten. The sample was peripheral blood, taken on day 0 of AZD1222 vaccination. The origin of the receptors is an adult in good health. Both conserved end residues are part of each CDR3. Each record gives: D gene, J gene, clone size, V gene, CDR3 protein, CDR3 DNA. A D gene is named only where the DNA matches it firmly. The size entry is marked missing in some rows and otherwise reads once, few, many or a size class.

d_gene: TRBD1; j_gene: TRBJ2-7; abundance: NA; v_gene: TRBV13; CDR3aa: CASSTGTASYEQYF; CDR3nt: TGTGCCAGCAGCACAGGGACAGCCTCCTACGAGCAGTACTTC
d_gene: TRBD2; j_gene: TRBJ2-3; abundance: NA; v_gene: TRBV19; CDR3aa: CASRRAGAAPDTQYF; CDR3nt: TGTGCCAGTAGAAGGGCGGGAGCTGCCCCAGATACGCAGTATTTT
d_gene: NA; j_gene: TRBJ2-1; abundance: NA; v_gene: TRBV21-1; CDR3aa: CASKAGASYNEQFF; CDR3nt: TGTGCCAGCAAAGCGGGAGCCTCCTACAATGAGCAGTTCTTC
d_gene: TRBD2; j_gene: TRBJ2-5; abundance: NA; v_gene: TRBV5-1; CDR3aa: CASSYGGGQETQYF; CDR3nt: TGCGCCAGCAGCTATGGCGGGGGGCAAGAGACCCAGTACTTC
d_gene: NA; j_gene: TRBJ2-1; abundance: NA; v_gene: TRBV3-1/TRBV3-2; CDR3aa: CASSLTGSPGSYNEQFF; CDR3nt: TGTGCCAGCAGCCTCACTGGGTCCCCGGGCTCCTACAATGAGCAGTTCTTC
d_gene: NA; j_gene: TRBJ2-3; abundance: NA; v_gene: TRBV5-5; CDR3aa: CASSLPRVDSTDTQYF; CDR3nt: TGTGCCAGCAGCCTCCCACGGGTGGATAGCACAGATACGCAGTATTTT
d_gene: TRBD1; j_gene: TRBJ2-2; abundance: NA; v_gene: TRBV2; CDR3aa: CASSAFGQGANTGELFF; CDR3nt: TGTGCCAGCAGTGCCTTCGGACAGGGGGCTAACACCGGGGAGCTGTTTTTT
d_gene: NA; j_gene: TRBJ1-1; abundance: NA; v_gene: TRBV5-6; CDR3aa: CASRSTVNTEAFF; CDR3nt: TGTGCCAGCAGGTCGACAGTGAACACTGAAGCTTTCTTT
d_gene: TRBD2; j_gene: TRBJ2-7; abundance: NA; v_gene: TRBV7-2; CDR3aa: CASSSGLAGEYEQYF; CDR3nt: TGTGCCAGCAGCTCCGGGCTAGCGGGTGAATACGAGCAGTACTTC
d_gene: TRBD1; j_gene: TRBJ1-5; abundance: NA; v_gene: TRBV24-1; CDR3aa: CATSERGETGFQPQHF; CDR3nt: TGTGCCACCAGTGAGAGGGGTGAGACAGGGTTCCAGCCCCAGCATTTT
d_gene: NA; j_gene: TRBJ2-1; abundance: NA; v_gene: TRBV21-1; CDR3aa: CASLPGTERYNEQFF; CDR3nt: TGTGCCAGCTTACCAGGGACGGAGAGGTACAATGAGCAGTTCTTC
d_gene: NA; j_gene: TRBJ1-6; abundance: NA; v_gene: TRBV5-6; CDR3aa: CASSSYNSPLHF; CDR3nt: TGTGCCAGCAGCTCCTATAATTCACCCCTCCACTTT
d_gene: NA; j_gene: TRBJ2-1; abundance: NA; v_gene: TRBV19; CDR3aa: CASSMGDNEQFF; CDR3nt: TGTGCCAGTAGTATGGGAGACAATGAGCAGTTCTTC
d_gene: NA; j_gene: TRBJ1-6; abundance: NA; v_gene: TRBV10-3; CDR3aa: CAIGPGQNNSPLHF; CDR3nt: TGTGCCATTGGTCCCGGACAAAATAATTCACCCCTCCACTTT
d_gene: TRBD2; j_gene: TRBJ2-3; abundance: NA; v_gene: TRBV2; CDR3aa: CASLAGTTPSTDTQYF; CDR3nt: TGTGCCAGTCTAGCGGGGACTACACCTAGCACAGATACGCAGTATTTT
d_gene: TRBD1; j_gene: TRBJ1-1; abundance: NA; v_gene: TRBV29-1; CDR3aa: CSVDRGNTEAFF; CDR3nt: TGCAGCGTGGACAGGGGGAACACTGAAGCTTTCTTT
d_gene: TRBD2; j_gene: TRBJ2-2; abundance: few; v_gene: TRBV5-1; CDR3aa: CASSGTSGTTGELFF; CDR3nt: TGCGCCAGCAGCGGGACTAGCGGGACCACCGGGGAGCTGTTTTTT
d_gene: NA; j_gene: TRBJ1-3; abundance: NA; v_gene: TRBV5-1; CDR3aa: CASSFAPAEGGFGNTIYF; CDR3nt: NA
d_gene: NA; j_gene: TRBJ1-2; abundance: NA; v_gene: TRBV5-4; CDR3aa: CASTMGGGTAYGYTF; CDR3nt: TGTGCCAGCACCATGGGGGGGGGAACGGCATATGGCTACACCTTC
d_gene: NA; j_gene: TRBJ1-1; abundance: NA; v_gene: TRBV12-3/TRBV12-4; CDR3aa: CASRRWNAEAFF; CDR3nt: TGTGCCAGCAGACGGTGGAACGCTGAAGCTTTCTTT
d_gene: TRBD1; j_gene: TRBJ1-2; abundance: NA; v_gene: TRBV2; CDR3aa: CASSETGGRGLIYGYTF; CDR3nt: TGTGCCAGCAGTGAGACAGGAGGCAGGGGGCTGATCTATGGCTACACCTTC
d_gene: TRBD1; j_gene: TRBJ2-7; abundance: NA; v_gene: TRBV9; CDR3aa: CASSVGGQGAAYEQYF; CDR3nt: TGTGCCAGCAGCGTAGGAGGACAGGGGGCGGCCTACGAGCAGTACTTC
d_gene: TRBD1; j_gene: TRBJ1-5; abundance: NA; v_gene: TRBV27; CDR3aa: CASSLDRGGNQPQHF; CDR3nt: TGTGCCAGCAGTTTAGACAGGGGAGGCAATCAGCCCCAGCATTTT
d_gene: NA; j_gene: TRBJ1-6; abundance: NA; v_gene: TRBV3-1/TRBV3-2; CDR3aa: CASSQAASNSPLHF; CDR3nt: TGTGCCAGCAGCCAAGCGGCCAGTAATTCACCCCTCCACTTT
d_gene: NA; j_gene: TRBJ2-1; abundance: NA; v_gene: TRBV27; CDR3aa: CASSLSGDNEQFF; CDR3nt: TGTGCCAGCAGTTTATCCGGAGACAATGAGCAGTTCTTC
d_gene: TRBD1; j_gene: TRBJ1-2; abundance: NA; v_gene: TRBV6-5; CDR3aa: CASSYMRGQLHGYTF; CDR3nt: TGTGCCAGCAGTTACATGAGGGGGCAGCTCCATGGCTACACCTTC
d_gene: TRBD1; j_gene: TRBJ1-2; abundance: once; v_gene: TRBV7-3; CDR3aa: CASSLIQGYGYTF; CDR3nt: TGTGCCAGCAGCTTAATACAGGGGTATGGCTACACCTTC
d_gene: TRBD1; j_gene: TRBJ1-5; abundance: NA; v_gene: TRBV20-1; CDR3aa: CSASVQGNSNQPQHF; CDR3nt: TGCAGTGCTAGTGTACAGGGGAATAGCAATCAGCCCCAGCATTTT
d_gene: NA; j_gene: TRBJ2-1; abundance: NA; v_gene: TRBV5-4; CDR3aa: CASSLDSSSYNEQFF; CDR3nt: TGTGCCAGCAGCTTGGACAGTAGCTCCTACAATGAGCAGTTCTTC
d_gene: TRBD1; j_gene: TRBJ1-1; abundance: NA; v_gene: TRBV5-8; CDR3aa: CASSRRQGVAFF; CDR3nt: TGTGCCAGCAGCCGTCGACAGGGAGTGGCTTTCTTT
d_gene: NA; j_gene: TRBJ1-2; abundance: NA; v_gene: TRBV25-1; CDR3aa: CASSELGDGYGYTF; CDR3nt: TGTGCCAGCAGTGAATTAGGGGATGGCTATGGCTACACCTTC
d_gene: NA; j_gene: TRBJ2-1; abundance: NA; v_gene: TRBV7-3; CDR3aa: CASSSPRGGVSSYNEQFF; CDR3nt: TGTGCCAGCAGCTCGCCCCGCGGCGGCGTAAGCTCCTACAATGAGCAGTTCTTC
d_gene: NA; j_gene: TRBJ1-5; abundance: NA; v_gene: TRBV6-2/TRBV6-3; CDR3aa: CASSYGTNQPQHF; CDR3nt: TGTGCCAGCAGTTACGGGACTAATCAGCCCCAGCATTTT
d_gene: TRBD1; j_gene: TRBJ2-7; abundance: NA; v_gene: TRBV7-3; CDR3aa: CASSSQTGFYEQYF; CDR3nt: TGTGCCAGCAGCTCCCAGACAGGGTTCTACGAGCAGTACTTC
d_gene: TRBD1; j_gene: TRBJ1-4; abundance: once; v_gene: TRBV19; CDR3aa: CASSMGQGGEKLFF; CDR3nt: TGTGCCAGTAGTATGGGACAGGGGGGTGAAAAACTGTTTTTT
d_gene: NA; j_gene: TRBJ1-1; abundance: NA; v_gene: TRBV7-2; CDR3aa: CASSFKVNTEAFF; CDR3nt: TGTGCCAGCAGCTTCAAAGTGAACACTGAAGCTTTCTTT
d_gene: TRBD1; j_gene: TRBJ2-1; abundance: NA; v_gene: TRBV7-9; CDR3aa: CASSLAGTANEQFF; CDR3nt: TGTGCCAGCAGCTTAGCTGGGACAGCCAATGAGCAGTTCTTC
d_gene: TRBD1; j_gene: TRBJ1-1; abundance: NA; v_gene: TRBV10-3; CDR3aa: CAISKTGEGTEAFF; CDR3nt: TGTGCCATCAGCAAGACAGGGGAGGGCACTGAAGCTTTCTTT
d_gene: NA; j_gene: TRBJ2-2; abundance: NA; v_gene: TRBV7-3; CDR3aa: CASSSTAVSNTGELFF; CDR3nt: TGTGCCAGCAGCTCAACAGCTGTATCGAACACCGGGGAGCTGTTTTTT
d_gene: NA; j_gene: TRBJ2-3; abundance: NA; v_gene: TRBV2; CDR3aa: CASSGATVTDTQYF; CDR3nt: TGTGCCAGCAGTGGGGCCACAGTCACAGATACGCAGTATTTT
d_gene: NA; j_gene: TRBJ1-1; abundance: once; v_gene: TRBV6-5; CDR3aa: CASSYSRAAMNTEAFF; CDR3nt: TGTGCCAGCAGTTACTCCCGGGCCGCCATGAACACTGAAGCTTTCTTT
d_gene: NA; j_gene: TRBJ1-1; abundance: NA; v_gene: TRBV5-1; CDR3aa: CASSHGEDTEAFF; CDR3nt: TGCGCCAGCAGCCATGGGGAGGACACTGAAGCTTTCTTT
d_gene: NA; j_gene: TRBJ2-2; abundance: few; v_gene: TRBV11-2; CDR3aa: CASSPQGPTGELFF; CDR3nt: TGTGCCAGCAGCCCCCAGGGTCCCACCGGGGAGCTGTTTTTT
d_gene: TRBD1; j_gene: TRBJ1-5; abundance: NA; v_gene: TRBV6-2/TRBV6-3; CDR3aa: CASSLLQGALQPQHF; CDR3nt: TGTGCCAGCAGTTTGTTACAGGGGGCGCTTCAGCCCCAGCATTTT
d_gene: TRBD2; j_gene: TRBJ2-3; abundance: NA; v_gene: TRBV9; CDR3aa: CASSATGTSTDTQYF; CDR3nt: TGTGCCAGCAGCGCTACCGGGACTAGTACGGATACGCAGTATTTT
d_gene: NA; j_gene: TRBJ2-6; abundance: NA; v_gene: TRBV24-1; CDR3aa: CATTPRVTGANVLTF; CDR3nt: TGTGCCACCACCCCCAGGGTTACTGGGGCCAACGTCCTGACTTTC
d_gene: TRBD1; j_gene: TRBJ2-1; abundance: NA; v_gene: TRBV3-1/TRBV3-2; CDR3aa: CASSPTGTGSFNEQFF; CDR3nt: TGTGCCAGCAGCCCGACCGGGACAGGGTCATTCAATGAGCAGTTCTTC
d_gene: NA; j_gene: TRBJ2-1; abundance: NA; v_gene: TRBV3-1/TRBV3-2; CDR3aa: CASSQDLVSANEQFF; CDR3nt: TGTGCCAGCAGCCAAGATCTGGTGAGCGCCAATGAGCAGTTCTTC
d_gene: TRBD1; j_gene: TRBJ2-5; abundance: NA; v_gene: TRBV5-1; CDR3aa: CASSWGQPQETQYF; CDR3nt: TGCGCCAGCAGCTGGGGACAGCCCCAAGAGACCCAGTACTTC